This T cell receptor (beta chain) was identified in a study of blood T cell repertoires in COVID-19. Looking at the study overall: The United States, Italy and Spain were the sources of the acute and convalescent COVID-19 samples. PBMCs, B-cell-depleted T cells, or T cells provided the cDNA or gDNA that made up the material.

The CDR3 contains 15 residues. Germline V gene data show CDR1 as MNHEY and CDR2 as SMNVEV (reference sequence). V lost 3 bases and J 0 bases, leaving 12 bases between the germline ends. In the original analysis: Amplification from reference gene primers served as the basis for estimated nucleated cell counts. Here immunoSEQ multiplex PCR was the method, and the copy in TCRdb shows in-frame clones only, minus some. V, J and clone size are taken as reported in that table, and D and trimming were inferred from the DNA itself. Of some 370,000 clones detected, about 90% appear once; the ten largest clones hold about 7%.

The sample comprised peripheral blood. This chain joins TRBV27 and TRBJ2-7; D is possibly TRBD2 (5 bases). The source of this sequence is a man between 18 and 29 years old with active or convalescent COVID-19. In nucleotides, the CDR3 is TGTGCCAGCAGTTTCCGAGGGTCGGGCTCCTACGAGCAGTACTTC. This gives the protein CASSFRGSGSYEQYF.